This T cell receptor (beta chain) is from a study of PD-1 blockade in classical Hodgkin lymphoma. Study-wide results and limits: Newly diagnosed patients had baseline TCR diversity that was reportedly lower than that of healthy donors. No one has yet defined what causes the repertoire differences, which may be disease activity or prior therapy.

After autologous stem cell transplantation all patients relapsed, and prior brentuximab vedotin exposure differed between cohorts. This CDR3 contains 15 residues. CDR1 is MNHEY, CDR2 SMNVEV, per germline (reference sequence). The V end lost 1 base, the J end lost 4 bases, and 13 bases lay between the germline ends. As to this clone: Its antigen remains unknown.

Clones were sequenced by immunoSEQ multiplex PCR, and TCRdb holds only the in-frame ones, with some missing. The table includes approximately 11,000 clones, approximately 80% detected once. The TCR was taken from a human donor with classical Hodgkin lymphoma. The sequenced sample was peripheral blood mononuclear cells (PBMCs), obtained before the second cycle of nivolumab. The genes are TRBV27 and TRBJ1-1, with D possibly being TRBD1 (6 bases). The CDR3 DNA sequence: TGTGCCAGCAGTTTATTTATGGGGGCCAGCACTGAAGCTTTCTTT. Amino acids: CASSLFMGASTEAFF.